A single sample gave rise to the 29 T cell receptor beta chains below, sequenced in a study of identifying expanded T cells in peripheral blood. Method: immunoSEQ multiplex PCR; TCRdb's copy keeps in-frame clones and lacks some. Of approximately 58,000 clones in the sample, approximately 83% were seen once. Sequencing was done on a sample of blood. These TCRs come from a person aged 18 to 75 in good health.

V usage is TRBV6-5 and J usage is TRBJ2-3; no firm D call. V was shortened by 9 bases and J by 2 bases, with 18 bases between the two germline ends. The germline V gene encodes CDR1 MNHEY and CDR2 SVGAGI. The CDR3 covers 15 residues. DNA of the CDR3: TGTGCCAGTTCCTTGCTGTCAGCGTTCACAGATACGCAGTATTTT. Translated, it gives CASSLLSAFTDTQYF.

The DNA of the CDR3 is TGTGCCAGCACTCCAGCCTCGGGGTCCTACGAGCAGTACGTC. Translated, it gives CASTPASGSYEQYV. The gene calls are TRBV2 and TRBJ2-7, with D possibly matching TRBD2 (5 bases). The CDR3 is made up of 14 amino acids. Germline assignment: CDR1 SNHLY and CDR2 FYNNEI. The ends were cut back, 7 bases at V and 1 base at J, with 14 bases in the middle.

This chain links TRBV5-1 with TRBJ1-2; perhaps TRBD1 as D (5 bases). Trimming cost V 1 base and J 6 bases, with 16 bases left between them. CDR3 length: 15 amino acids. The germline V gene has CDR1 SGHRS and CDR2 YFSETQ. The DNA of the CDR3 is TGCGCCAGCAGCTTGTCGGGCGGGCAGGGTAATGGCTACACCTTC. Translated, it gives CASSLSGGQGNGYTF.

The chain joins TRBV5-6 to TRBJ1-1; 10 bases agree with TRBD1. Trimming took 5 bases from V and 7 from J; bases not matched to a gene: 11. Germline assignment: CDR1 SGHDT and CDR2 YYEEEE. The CDR3 extends over 15 amino acids. The CDR3 is CASRDGDRGGGEAFF. As DNA, the CDR3 is TGTGCCAGCAGGGACGGGGACAGGGGAGGAGGTGAAGCTTTCTTT.

The rearrangement links TRBV11-2 to TRBJ2-7; 7 bases match TRBD2. The trim removed 1 base at V and 2 bases at J, leaving 5 bases unmatched. Looked up from germline, CDR1 is SGHAT and CDR2 is FQNNGV. The CDR3 length is 15 residues. The chain's CDR3 is CASSLVGGSTYEQYV. The CDR3 DNA is TGTGCCAGCAGCTTAGTGGGGGGGTCCACCTACGAGCAGTACGTC.

The chain recombines TRBV4-1 with TRBJ2-1; 10 nucleotides line up with TRBD1. After removal of 3 bases from V and 1 base from J, the junction contained 3 bases not matched to a gene. Per germline, CDR1 MGHRA and CDR2 YSYEKL. The CDR3 is made up of 16 amino acids. DNA for the CDR3: TGCGCCAGCAGCCAGGGACAGGGGTGGTCCTACAATGAGCAGTTCTTC. Its protein product is CASSQGQGWSYNEQFF.

The chain joins TRBV15 to TRBJ2-7, with D tentatively TRBD1 (5 bases). Per germline, CDR1 LNHNV and CDR2 YYDKDF (reference sequence). This CDR3 has 12 amino acids. V lost 4 bases and J 4 bases, leaving 8 bases between the germline ends. The CDR3 DNA sequence: TGTGCCACCAGCAAGGGGAAATACGAGCAGTACTTC. It translates to CATSKGKYEQYF.

DNA of the CDR3: TGCGCCAGCAGCCAAGATTTCCCCCTAGCGGGAGGGGAGACCCAGTACTTC. As protein: CASSQDFPLAGGETQYF. V is TRBV4-3 and J is TRBJ2-5; 12 nucleotides line up with TRBD2. V was pared by 0 bases and J by 5 bases, with 7 bases of the junction left unmatched. This CDR3 comprises 17 residues. CDR1 is LGHNA, CDR2 YSLEER, per germline.

This clone was seen more than once but under ten times. This chain joins TRBV21-1 and TRBJ2-7; TRBD1, the table's D call, was not compared with the DNA. TRBV21-1 is described as a pseudogene. CDR3 length: 14 amino acids. The CDR3, as DNA: TGTGCCAGCAAGAGAGTTACAGGTGCTGGCGAGCAGTACGTC. It is translated as CASKRVTGAGEQYV.

This sequence joins TRBV6-1 and TRBJ2-7; 11 nucleotides line up with TRBD1. Germline trimming cut 4 bases from V and 5 bases from J; bases unmatched to any gene: 4. There are 14 residues in the CDR3. Germline V lookup: CDR1 MNHNS, CDR2 SASEGT. The CDR3: CASSAGTGGDEQYV. DNA of the CDR3: TGTGCCAGCAGTGCCGGGACAGGGGGGGACGAGCAGTACGTC.

This clone was observed a single time. The chain combines TRBV29-1 with TRBJ1-1; TRBD1 is a possible D gene (6 bases). The germline V and J ends were trimmed by 5 bases and 4 bases, with 20 bases remaining between them. Germline-derived CDR1 and CDR2 are SQVTM and ANQGSEA. There are 15 residues in the CDR3. The CDR3 reads CSVSQRGGSSTEAFF. The CDR3 bases are TGCAGCGTTTCTCAAAGGGGGGGTTCTAGCACTGAAGCTTTCTTT. Using reference TRBV29-1 and TRBJ1-1 for the parts outside the CDR3, the full variable domain is SAVISQKPSRDICQRGTSLTIQCQVDSQVTMMFWYRQQPGQSLTLIATANQGSEATYESGFVIDKFPISRPNLTFSTLTVSNMSPEDSSIYLCSVSQRGGSSTEAFFGQGTRLTVV.

The chain combines TRBV6-1 with TRBJ2-7; TRBD1 aligns across 7 bases. V lost 1 base and J lost 7; bases outside the gene matches: 10. The CDR3 runs 15 residues. CDR1 is MNHNS, CDR2 SASEGT, per germline. CDR3 nucleotides: TGTGCCAGCAGTGAAGAGGAGGCAGGGGGTTGGGAGCAGTACGTC. It is translated as CASSEEEAGGWEQYV.

The V and J genes are TRBV6-6 and TRBJ2-7; 8 bases are a match to TRBD1. CDR1 is MNHNY, CDR2 SVGAGI, per germline (reference sequence). V shed 5 bases and J 2 bases; nucleotides not matched to a gene: 5. The CDR3 length is 14 residues. The CDR3 nucleotides are TGTGCCAGCAGTCCTGGCAGGGGGCCCTACGAGCAGTACTTC. Its translation: CASSPGRGPYEQYF.

The table lists this clone with a few counts. The junction does not match germline at one end; this may be a read error. The same CDR3 can be traced to other DNA sequences in this sample. The chain joins TRBV7-2 to TRBJ2-7; D unclear. CDR1 and CDR2 from the germline V gene are SGHTA and FQGNSA. This CDR3 is built from 15 residues. This CDR3 reads CASSQQRTGSYEQYF. The CDR3 DNA sequence: TGCGCCAGCAGCCAGCAGAGGACGGGCTCCTACGAGCAGTACTTC.

The gene calls are TRBV30 and TRBJ1-2; no clear D. Germline CDR1 reads GTSNPN; CDR2 reads SVGIG (reference sequence). V was pared by 4 bases and J by 2 bases, with 11 bases between. The CDR3 runs to 13 residues. DNA for the CDR3: TGTGCCTGGAATCACCTAGGGAACTATGGCTACACCTTC. Protein sequence: CAWNHLGNYGYTF.

The rearrangement links TRBV5-1 to TRBJ2-5, with a tentative D call TRBD2 (6 bases). CDR1 and CDR2 from the germline V gene are SGHRS and YFSETQ. Trimming took off 5 bases at V and 0 bases at J, with 11 bases between the two ends. This CDR3 is 14 amino acids long. As DNA, the CDR3 is TGCGCCAGCAGTTCAGGAGGGTACCAAGAGACCCAGTACTTC. The encoded protein is CASSSGGYQETQYF.

The J gene is TRBJ2-3, the V gene TRBV11-2; 8 bases map to TRBD1. V was clipped by 1 base and J by 2 bases; unmatched bases: 2. The CDR3 sequence is 15 residues long. The V gene's germline CDR1 is SGHAT and CDR2 FQNNGV. The CDR3 DNA reads TGTGCCAGCAGCTTAGGGACAGGGCACACAGATACGCAGTATTTT. It yields the protein CASSLGTGHTDTQYF.

The chain joins TRBV19 to TRBJ2-7; 14 nucleotides align to TRBD2. V shed 4 bases, J shed 2 bases, and the junction held 4 bases outside the gene matches. Germline CDR1 LNHDA, CDR2 SQIVND (reference sequence). The CDR3 has 16 amino acids. CDR3 sequence reads: CASSTEGLAGAYEQYF. CDR3 bases: TGTGCCAGTAGTACGGAGGGACTAGCGGGAGCCTACGAGCAGTACTTC. Combining the CDR3 with reference TRBV19 and TRBJ2-7 gives the whole variable domain DGGITQSPKYLFRKEGQNVTLSCEQNLNHDAMYWYRQDPGQGLRLIYYSQIVNDFQKGDIAEGYSVSREKKESFPLTVTSAQKNPTAFYLCASSTEGLAGAYEQYFGPGTRLTVT.

J is TRBJ1-6 and V is TRBV2; no reliable D call. Germline-derived CDR1 and CDR2 are SNHLY and FYNNEI. This CDR3 contains 14 residues. The V end was cut by 5 bases, the J end by 9 bases, with 14 bases between. Written as DNA, the CDR3 is TGTGCCAGCAGTCTGGGCGGCAGTTTTTCACCCCTCCACTTT. This sequence encodes CASSLGGSFSPLHF.

The chain recombines TRBV10-3 with TRBJ2-7; maybe TRBD1 (7 bases). The CDR3 totals 17 residues. Trimming took off 10 bases at V and 4 bases at J, with 29 bases between the two ends. CDR1 ENHRY and CDR2 SYGVKD come from the germline V gene. Here the CDR3 DNA reads TGTGCCACCCCGACAGGGACAGCGGGTTCTGCCCTTTACGAGCAGTACTTC. This sequence encodes CATPTGTAGSALYEQYF.

This chain uses TRBV4-1 with TRBJ2-7; D is possibly TRBD1 (6 bases). Trimming pared 4 bases from V and 1 base from J, leaving 14 bases between. Germline CDR1 is MGHRA and CDR2 is YSYEKL. The CDR3 is 15 amino acids. For the CDR3, the DNA is TGCGCCAGCAGCCCTAACCTCGGACAGTCCTACGAGCAGTACGTC. Translation gives CASSPNLGQSYEQYV.

The chain is built from TRBV19 and TRBJ2-2; no clear D. This CDR3 contains 14 residues. Germline loops: CDR1 LNHDA, CDR2 SQIVND (reference sequence). The V end lost 5 bases, the J end lost 9 bases, and 16 bases lay between the germline ends. The CDR3 coding sequence is TGTGCCAGTAGTCCGTCGGCGAGTAGTTGGGAGCTGTTTTTT. Translation gives CASSPSASSWELFF.

This clone has a handful of counts. This chain joins TRBV6-1 and TRBJ2-1; possibly TRBD2 for D (6 bases). The CDR3 runs to 14 residues. Germline lookup yields CDR1 MNHNS and CDR2 SASEGT. Trimming removed 8 bases at V and 0 bases at J, with 11 bases between. CDR3 in amino acids: CASRGTISYNEQFF. CDR3 nucleotides: TGTGCCAGCCGCGGGACCATCTCCTACAATGAGCAGTTCTTC.

The V and J genes are TRBV7-8 and TRBJ1-4; a weak D match, TRBD1 (5 bases). Germline CDR1 and CDR2: SGHVS and FQNEAQ. Trimming removed 1 base at V and 14 bases at J, with 11 bases between. This CDR3 has 12 residues. The CDR3 sequence is CASSLDLEGLFF. CDR3 nucleotides: TGTGCCAGCAGCTTAGATCTTGAGGGGCTGTTTTTT.

This clone occurred a few times. V usage is TRBV11-2 and J usage is TRBJ1-2, with D unresolved. Trimming shortened V by 5 bases and J by 7 bases, and 14 bases separated the two germline ends. CDR1 and CDR2 from the germline V gene are SGHAT and FQNNGV. There are 13 residues in the CDR3. The CDR3 reads CASSLGAGTGYTF. The CDR3 nucleotides are TGTGCCAGCAGCCTAGGCGCAGGTACTGGCTACACCTTC.

This clone was seen more than once but under ten times. The CDR3 coding sequence is TGCGCCAGCAGTGAGTCGAAGGGGCGGCATGAGCAGTTCTTC. The encoded protein is CASSESKGRHEQFF. The V call is TRBV10-2, the J call TRBJ2-1, with D possibly being TRBD1 (5 bases). V lost 0 bases and J lost 8, with 11 bases in between. From germline, CDR1 is WSHSY and CDR2 SAAADI. The CDR3 runs to 14 residues.

This chain connects TRBV18 to TRBJ1-1; D may be TRBD1 (6 bases). Trimming took 4 bases from V and 3 from J, leaving 24 bases between them. CDR3 length: 18 residues. Germline V gives CDR1 KGHSH, CDR2 LQKENI. The CDR3 DNA sequence: TGTGCCAGCTCACTTATGGGGATGGGGCAGGGGCCCGACACTGAAGCTTTCTTT. This encodes CASSLMGMGQGPDTEAFF.

The J gene is TRBJ2-3, the V gene TRBV29-1; 7 bases are shared with TRBD2. CDR1 and CDR2 (germline): SQVTM, ANQGSEA. The CDR3 contains 15 residues. Trimming cost V 6 bases and J 0 bases; bases outside gene matches: 9. The CDR3 spells CSVGLAGASTDTQYF. The DNA of the CDR3 is TGCAGCGTGGGCCTGGCGGGAGCTAGCACAGATACGCAGTATTTT.

The chain combines TRBV10-3 with TRBJ2-7; 14 nucleotides match TRBD2. J gave up 6 bases and V 6 bases, and 4 bases lay outside the gene matches. CDR1 and CDR2 from the germline V gene are ENHRY and SYGVKD. The CDR3 is made up of 14 amino acids. The CDR3 sequence is CAIRPGTSGSEQYF. The CDR3 DNA is TGTGCCATCAGGCCAGGGACTAGCGGGAGCGAGCAGTACTTC.